The sequence of this TCR beta chain was determined in a study of T cell responses to AZD1222 COVID-19 vaccine. Some clones are missing from TCRdb's copy, which holds only in-frame ones; the method was immunoSEQ multiplex PCR. The sample has under 200,000 clones, about 83% seen once. Points on this clone: Its antigen is not identified.

Doses given second, at about 4 or about 12 weeks, were pooled. Study-wide points: Spike-wide coverage was observed for vaccine-associated CD4 TCRs, with dominant responses at 160-218 and 743-854. At baseline, just six or seven AZD1222 recipients tested seropositive. Reportedly, nearly half of unique spike TCRs recognized epitopes outside B.1.351/B.1.1.7 mutations.

V was clipped by 0 bases and J by 2 bases; unmatched bases: 6. The CDR3 consists of 16 residues. Germline CDR1 reads ENHRY; CDR2 reads SYGVKD. This receptor was obtained from an adult who received the AZD1222 COVID-19 vaccine. Material: peripheral blood, obtained 28 days after the second AZD1222 dose. The gene calls are TRBV10-3 and TRBJ1-2, with 7 bases aligning to TRBD1. This CDR3 is CAISESRGTVNYGYTF. The CDR3 DNA is TGTGCCATCAGTGAGTCAAGGGGGACAGTCAACTATGGCTACACCTTC.